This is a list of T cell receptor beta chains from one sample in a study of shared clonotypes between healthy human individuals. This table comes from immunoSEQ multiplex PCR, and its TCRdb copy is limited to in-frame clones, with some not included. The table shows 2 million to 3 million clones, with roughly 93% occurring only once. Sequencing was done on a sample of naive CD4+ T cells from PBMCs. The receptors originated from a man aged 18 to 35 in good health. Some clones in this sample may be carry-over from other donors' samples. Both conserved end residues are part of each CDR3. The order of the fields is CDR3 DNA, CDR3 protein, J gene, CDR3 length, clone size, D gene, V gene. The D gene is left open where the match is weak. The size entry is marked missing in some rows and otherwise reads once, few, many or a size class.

TGTGCCAGCAGCGTACAGGGACGTTCACCCCTCCACTTT CASSVQGRSPLHF TRBJ1-6 13 - - TRBV9
TGTGCCAGCTCACCCGTCGTGGGTGGTGAGCAGTACTTC CASSPVVGGEQYF TRBJ2-7 13 - - TRBV18
TGTGCCAGCAGCTTCGGGGGAACTAACTATGGCTACACCTTC CASSFGGTNYGYTF TRBJ1-2 14 - - TRBV7-2
TGTGCCAGCAGTCGCCGGGGCTTAGGGGAGACCCAGTACTTC CASSRRGLGETQYF TRBJ2-5 14 - - TRBV6-5
TGCGCCAGCAGCCGGGGGGAAAATCAGCCCCAGCATTTT CASSRGENQPQHF TRBJ1-5 13 - - TRBV5-1
TGCAGCGTTGTTTGGAGAGGGGAGGGAAATGAGCAGTTCTTC CSVVWRGEGNEQFF TRBJ2-1 14 - TRBD2 TRBV29-1
TGTGCCAGCAGCTTGGGTGACGGGGGTTCCGAGACCCAGTACTTC CASSLGDGGSETQYF TRBJ2-5 15 - - TRBV7-9
TGTGCCAGCGGCTCACGGACTGGCACAGATACGCAGTATTTT CASGSRTGTDTQYF TRBJ2-3 14 - - TRBV6-5
TGTGCCTGGAGTCTGAGCGGATGGTACCAAGAGACCCAGTACTTC CAWSLSGWYQETQYF TRBJ2-5 15 - - TRBV30
TGTGCCAGCAGCTTTGGGATTTCAGGGTACGAGCAGTACTTC CASSFGISGYEQYF TRBJ2-7 14 - - TRBV11-2
TGTGCCAGCTCACCACAGACAGATAGCAATCAGCCCCAGCATTTT CASSPQTDSNQPQHF TRBJ1-5 15 - - TRBV18
TGTGCCAGCAGCCCGAGGGCGGGGGGCTCCTTCCTTACCCAGTACTTC CASSPRAGGSFLTQYF TRBJ2-5 16 - TRBD2 TRBV7-6
TGTGCCAGCAGCTTAGTATCTAGCGGGATAGAGACCCAGTACTTC CASSLVSSGIETQYF TRBJ2-5 15 - TRBD2 TRBV7-9
TGTGCCAGCAGTCCTCGGACAGGGCCTGGTGGGGAGCTGTTTTTT CASSPRTGPGGELFF TRBJ2-2 15 - TRBD1 TRBV28
TGTGCCAGCAGCTCCAAAAGACGACTCTATGGCTACACCTTC CASSSKRRLYGYTF TRBJ1-2 14 - - TRBV6-5
TGTGCCATCAGTGGACAGGGGCCTGGGGCCAACGTCCTGACTTTC CAISGQGPGANVLTF TRBJ2-6 15 once TRBD1 TRBV10-3
TGTGCCAGCAGCTTCATCGGGTCACCCACAGATACGCAGTATTTT CASSFIGSPTDTQYF TRBJ2-3 15 - - TRBV5-5
TGTGCCAGCAGTTTCGGGGTCGGCAGAACCCCGTCGGGAGGACTAGGCGAGCAGTACTTC CASSFGVGRTPSGGLGEQYF TRBJ2-7 20 - TRBD2 TRBV27
TGCAGTGCTAGAGATAGAGGGGTGCACACCTTC CSARDRGVHTF TRBJ1-2 11 few - TRBV20-1